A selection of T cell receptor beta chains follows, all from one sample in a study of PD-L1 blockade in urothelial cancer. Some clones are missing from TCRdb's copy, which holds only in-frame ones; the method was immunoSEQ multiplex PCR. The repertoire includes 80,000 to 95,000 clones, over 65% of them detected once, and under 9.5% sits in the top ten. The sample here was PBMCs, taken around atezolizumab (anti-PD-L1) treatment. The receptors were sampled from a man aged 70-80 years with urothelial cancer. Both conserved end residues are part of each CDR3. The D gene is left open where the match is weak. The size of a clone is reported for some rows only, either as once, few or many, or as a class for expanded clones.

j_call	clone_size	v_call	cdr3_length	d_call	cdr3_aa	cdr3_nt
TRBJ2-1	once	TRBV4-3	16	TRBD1	CASSQDGDREGDEQFF	TGCGCCAGCAGCCAAGATGGGGACAGGGAGGGCGATGAGCAGTTCTTC
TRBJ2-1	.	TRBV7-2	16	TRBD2	CASSPRLAGGGNEQFF	TGTGCCAGCAGCCCCCGACTAGCGGGAGGGGGGAATGAGCAGTTCTTC
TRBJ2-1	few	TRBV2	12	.	CASREVVDEQFF	TGTGCCAGCAGGGAGGTTGTCGATGAGCAGTTCTTC
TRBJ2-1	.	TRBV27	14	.	CASSWLGADNEQFF	TGTGCCAGCAGTTGGCTGGGGGCGGACAATGAGCAGTTCTTC
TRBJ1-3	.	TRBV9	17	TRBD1	CASSTGQGRSSGNTIYF	TGTGCCAGCAGCACGGGACAGGGACGGAGCTCTGGAAACACCATATATTTT
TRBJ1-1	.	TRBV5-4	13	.	CASGLKGDTEAFF	TGTGCCAGCGGCCTTAAGGGGGACACTGAAGCTTTCTTT
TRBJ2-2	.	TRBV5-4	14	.	CASSLNDLDNWLFF	TGCGCCAGCAGCCTCAATGACCTTGACAATTGGCTGTTTTTT
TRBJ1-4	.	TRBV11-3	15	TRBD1	CASSPGGTTNEKLFF	TGTGCCAGCAGCCCAGGGGGGACAACTAATGAAAAACTGTTTTTT
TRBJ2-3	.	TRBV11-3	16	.	CASSHGGGAQTDTQYF	TGTGCCAGCAGCCACGGTGGAGGGGCGCAAACAGATACGCAGTATTTT
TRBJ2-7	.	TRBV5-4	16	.	CASSLGLGSGSYEQYF	TGTGCCAGCAGCTTAGGATTGGGTAGCGGCTCCTACGAGCAGTACTTC
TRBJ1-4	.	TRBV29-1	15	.	CSVEDDGGFNEKLFF	TGCAGCGTTGAAGATGATGGGGGCTTTAATGAAAAACTGTTTTTT
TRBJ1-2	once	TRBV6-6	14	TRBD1	CASSRGGENYGYTF	TGTGCCAGCAGTCGAGGGGGCGAAAACTATGGCTACACCTTC
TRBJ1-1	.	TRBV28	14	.	CASSLGGGGTEAFF	TGTGCCAGCAGTTTAGGAGGGGGGGGCACTGAAGCTTTCTTT
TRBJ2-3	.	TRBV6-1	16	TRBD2	CASSEPGGRALDTQYF	TGTGCCAGCAGTGAACCGGGCGGGAGGGCCTTGGATACGCAGTATTTT
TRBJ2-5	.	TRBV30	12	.	CAWSSTGETQYF	TGTGCCTGGAGTTCCACGGGGGAGACCCAGTACTTC
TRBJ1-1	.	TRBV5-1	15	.	CASSLAFGGEAEAFF	TGCGCCAGCAGCTTGGCCTTCGGGGGGGAGGCTGAAGCTTTCTTT
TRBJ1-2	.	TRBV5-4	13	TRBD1	CASSFGQGDGYTF	TGTGCCAGCAGCTTCGGACAGGGTGATGGCTACACCTTC
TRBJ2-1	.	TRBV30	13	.	CASSDSNNNEQFF	TGTGCCTCCTCGGACTCAAATAACAATGAGCAGTTCTTC
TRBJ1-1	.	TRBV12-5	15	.	CASGLAPQGNTEAFF	TGTGCTAGTGGTTTGGCTCCACAGGGGAACACTGAAGCTTTCTTT
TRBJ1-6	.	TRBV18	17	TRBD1	CASSHDRDPSYNSPLHF	TGTGCCAGCTCACATGACAGGGACCCAAGCTATAATTCACCCCTCCACTTT
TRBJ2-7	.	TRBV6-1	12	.	CASSEGGFEQYF	TGTGCCAGCAGTGAAGGGGGCTTCGAGCAGTACTTC
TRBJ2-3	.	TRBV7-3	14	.	CASSWVGAADTQYF	TGTGCCAGCAGCTGGGTGGGGGCAGCAGATACGCAGTATTTT
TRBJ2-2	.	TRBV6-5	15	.	CASSQHHRNTGELFF	TGTGCCAGCAGTCAACACCACAGGAACACCGGGGAGCTGTTTTTT
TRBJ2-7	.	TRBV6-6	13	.	CASSYSGDYEQYF	TGTGCCAGCAGTTATTCAGGGGACTACGAGCAGTACTTC
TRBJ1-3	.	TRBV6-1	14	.	CASSGQGTGNTIYF	TGTGCCAGCAGTGGGCAGGGGACTGGAAACACCATATATTTT
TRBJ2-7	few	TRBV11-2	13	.	CASSLQESYEQYF	TGTGCCAGCAGCTTACAGGAATCCTACGAGCAGTACTTC
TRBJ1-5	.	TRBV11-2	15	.	CASSFGGSTNQPQHF	TGTGCCAGCAGCTTTGGGGGGAGTACCAATCAGCCCCAGCATTTT
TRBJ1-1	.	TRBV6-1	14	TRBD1	CASMDRGPDTEAFF	TGTGCCAGCATGGACAGGGGGCCCGACACTGAAGCTTTCTTT
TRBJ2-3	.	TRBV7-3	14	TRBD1	CASSSDRAADTQYF	TGTGCCAGCAGCAGCGACAGGGCTGCAGATACGCAGTATTTT
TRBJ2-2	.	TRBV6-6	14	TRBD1	CASSPGQSTGELFF	TGTGCCAGCAGCCCGGGACAGTCCACCGGGGAGCTGTTTTTT
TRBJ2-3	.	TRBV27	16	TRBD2	CASRPGTSGYTDTQYF	TGTGCCAGCAGACCGGGGACTAGCGGATACACAGATACGCAGTATTTT
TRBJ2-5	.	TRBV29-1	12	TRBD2	CSVGASGETQYF	TGCAGCGTTGGGGCTAGCGGCGAGACCCAGTACTTC
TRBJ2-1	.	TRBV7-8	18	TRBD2	CASSLNPSSGRAGNEQFF	TGTGCCAGCAGCTTAAACCCTTCTAGCGGGAGGGCCGGGAATGAGCAGTTCTTC
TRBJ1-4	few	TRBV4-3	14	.	CASSQDGPARPLFF	TGCGCCAGCAGCCAAGATGGGCCGGCCCGGCCACTGTTTTTT
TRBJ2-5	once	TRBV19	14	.	CASSMADSQETQYF	TGTGCCAGTAGTATGGCGGACAGCCAAGAGACCCAGTACTTC
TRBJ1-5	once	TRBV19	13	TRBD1	CASRTGGYQPQHF	TGTGCCAGTAGGACAGGGGGCTATCAGCCCCAGCATTTT
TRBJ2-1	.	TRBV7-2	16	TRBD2	CASSQQGSGGYNEQFF	TGTGCCAGCAGCCAGCAGGGTAGCGGGGGCTACAATGAGCAGTTCTTC
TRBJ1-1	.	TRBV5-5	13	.	CASSLWRSTEAFF	TGTGCCAGCAGCCTCTGGAGGAGCACTGAAGCTTTCTTT
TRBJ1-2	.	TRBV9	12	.	CASSVAQRGYTF	TGTGCCAGCAGCGTAGCTCAACGGGGCTACACCTTC
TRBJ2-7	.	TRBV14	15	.	CASSQQRHTAYEQYF	TGTGCCAGCAGCCAACAGCGCCACACCGCCTACGAGCAGTACTTC
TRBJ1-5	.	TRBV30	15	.	CAWSEPYRAGQPQHF	TGTGCCTGGAGTGAGCCCTACAGGGCTGGACAGCCCCAGCATTTT
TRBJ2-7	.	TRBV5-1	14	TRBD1	CASSPQGAGYEQYF	TGCGCCAGCAGCCCCCAGGGGGCGGGCTACGAGCAGTACTTC
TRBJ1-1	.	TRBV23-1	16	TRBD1	CASSQSCQGAYTEAFF	TGCGCCAGCAGTCAATCCTGCCAGGGGGCTTACACTGAAGCTTTCTTT
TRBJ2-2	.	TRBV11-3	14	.	CASSFPINTGELFF	TGTGCCAGCAGCTTCCCTATAAACACCGGGGAGCTGTTTTTT
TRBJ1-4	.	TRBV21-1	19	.	CASSKPDEPTRQTNEKLFF	TGTGCCAGCAGCAAGCCAGATGAACCCACTCGACAGACTAATGAAAAACTGTTTTTT
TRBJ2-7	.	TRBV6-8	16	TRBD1	CASSYLVQGVSYEQYF	TGTGCCAGCAGTTACTTAGTACAGGGGGTGTCCTACGAGCAGTACTTC
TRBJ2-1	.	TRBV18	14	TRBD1	CASSLQGDYNEQFF	TGTGCCAGCTCATTGCAGGGGGATTACAATGAGCAGTTCTTC
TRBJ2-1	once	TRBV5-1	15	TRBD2	CASSLAGVAYNEQFF	TGCGCCAGCAGCTTAGCGGGAGTGGCCTACAATGAGCAGTTCTTC
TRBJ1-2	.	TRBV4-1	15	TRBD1	CASSQEGTGAAGYTF	TGCGCCAGCAGCCAAGAAGGAACAGGGGCGGCTGGCTACACCTTC
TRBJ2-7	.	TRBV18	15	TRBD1	CASTPDRVKSYEQYF	TGTGCCAGCACCCCTGACAGGGTTAAATCCTACGAGCAGTACTTC